These T cell receptor beta chains were read from a single sample in a study of T cells in Graves' hyperthyroidism and ophthalmopathy. MiXCR, applied by TCRdb to the multiplex PCR reads, yields one record per CDR3 protein. The table has some 440,000 distinct CDR3 sequences, 15% to 19% seen once. The sequencing sample was made of blood. All receptors come from a woman younger than 35 with Graves' hyperthyroidism. CDR3s include the opening cysteine and the closing phenylalanine or tryptophan. Fields, in order: clone size, V gene, D gene, J gene, CDR3 protein, CDR3 DNA. A D gene is named only where the DNA matches it firmly. A clone size is listed for some rows: how often the clone was seen (once, few, many), or a class if it is expanded.

clone size: NA
V gene: TRBV12-3/TRBV12-4
D gene: NA
J gene: TRBJ1-5
CDR3 protein: CASSFVDSNQPQHF
CDR3 DNA: TGTGCCAGCAGTTTCGTGGACAGCAATCAGCCCCAGCATTTT

clone size: few
V gene: TRBV6-1
D gene: TRBD1
J gene: TRBJ1-1
CDR3 protein: CASRRMGQAHLMNTEAFF
CDR3 DNA: TGTGCCAGCAGACGGATGGGACAGGCCCACCTCATGAACACTGAAGCTTTCTTT

clone size: many
V gene: TRBV11-3
D gene: TRBD1
J gene: TRBJ2-1
CDR3 protein: CASSRGPGQGALNEQFF
CDR3 DNA: TGTGCCAGCAGCCGTGGACCGGGACAGGGGGCACTGAATGAGCAGTTCTTC

clone size: many
V gene: TRBV5-1
D gene: TRBD2
J gene: TRBJ2-3
CDR3 protein: CASSQTSGSVNTQYF
CDR3 DNA: TGCGCCAGCAGCCAGACTAGCGGGAGTGTAAATACGCAGTATTTT

clone size: many
V gene: TRBV27
D gene: NA
J gene: TRBJ1-6
CDR3 protein: CASSSGVNSPLHF
CDR3 DNA: TGTGCCAGCAGTTCGGGGGTTAATTCACCCCTCCACTTT

clone size: NA
V gene: TRBV30
D gene: NA
J gene: TRBJ2-2
CDR3 protein: CAWRFGGTGELFF
CDR3 DNA: TGTGCCTGGAGATTTGGGGGAACCGGGGAGCTGTTTTTT

clone size: many
V gene: TRBV18
D gene: NA
J gene: TRBJ2-5
CDR3 protein: CASSDQETQYF
CDR3 DNA: TGTGCCAGCTCAGACCAAGAGACCCAGTACTTC

clone size: NA
V gene: TRBV7-3
D gene: NA
J gene: TRBJ2-1
CDR3 protein: CASSPRGADYNEQFF
CDR3 DNA: TGTGCCAGCAGCCCAAGAGGGGCGGATTACAATGAGCAGTTCTTC

clone size: many
V gene: TRBV6-2/TRBV6-3
D gene: TRBD2
J gene: TRBJ2-1
CDR3 protein: CASGRARNEQFF
CDR3 DNA: TGTGCCAGCGGGAGGGCCAGGAATGAGCAGTTCTTC

clone size: NA
V gene: TRBV28
D gene: TRBD1
J gene: TRBJ1-5
CDR3 protein: CVRGLSDQPQHF
CDR3 DNA: TGTGTCAGGGGGCTGAGCGATCAGCCCCAGCATTTT

clone size: many
V gene: TRBV12-3/TRBV12-4
D gene: NA
J gene: TRBJ1-2
CDR3 protein: CASRGVGQGVYGYTF
CDR3 DNA: TGTGCCAGCAGGGGGGTCGGGCAGGGTGTCTATGGCTACACCTTC

clone size: many
V gene: TRBV11-1
D gene: NA
J gene: TRBJ2-5
CDR3 protein: CASSSWAYQETQYF
CDR3 DNA: TGTGCCAGCAGCTCTTGGGCGTACCAAGAGACCCAGTACTTC

clone size: NA
V gene: TRBV28
D gene: NA
J gene: TRBJ2-1
CDR3 protein: CASSTGWNEQFF
CDR3 DNA: TGTGCCAGCAGTACAGGGTGGAATGAGCAGTTCTTC

clone size: NA
V gene: TRBV28
D gene: TRBD1
J gene: TRBJ2-5
CDR3 protein: CASSLANRGQETQYF
CDR3 DNA: TGTGCCAGCAGCTTAGCCAACAGGGGACAAGAGACCCAGTACTTC

clone size: many
V gene: TRBV6-1
D gene: NA
J gene: TRBJ1-5
CDR3 protein: CASRDPRGGPQHF
CDR3 DNA: TGTGCCAGCAGAGACCCTAGGGGGGGGCCCCAGCATTTT

clone size: NA
V gene: TRBV5-5
D gene: NA
J gene: TRBJ2-2
CDR3 protein: CASSRGQANTEELFF
CDR3 DNA: TGTGCCAGCAGCCGGGGGCAAGCGAACACCGAGGAGCTGTTTTTT

clone size: NA
V gene: TRBV12-3/TRBV12-4
D gene: NA
J gene: TRBJ2-1
CDR3 protein: CATLRGGMIDEQFF
CDR3 DNA: TGTGCCACCCTTCGTGGGGGTATGATCGATGAGCAGTTCTTC

clone size: NA
V gene: TRBV20-1
D gene: NA
J gene: TRBJ2-3
CDR3 protein: CSASTGSSDTDTQYF
CDR3 DNA: TGCAGTGCTAGTACTGGGAGCAGCGACACAGATACGCAGTATTTT

clone size: few
V gene: TRBV29-1
D gene: NA
J gene: TRBJ2-1
CDR3 protein: CSVREDNSYNEQFF
CDR3 DNA: TGCAGCGTTAGGGAAGATAACTCCTACAATGAGCAGTTCTTC

clone size: many
V gene: TRBV7-2
D gene: NA
J gene: TRBJ2-3
CDR3 protein: CASSLPGGPTDTQYF
CDR3 DNA: TGTGCCAGCAGCTTACCGGGTGGACCTACAGATACGCAGTATTTT

clone size: many
V gene: TRBV18
D gene: TRBD1
J gene: TRBJ1-2
CDR3 protein: CASSPSRGRDRSYGYTF
CDR3 DNA: TGTGCCAGCTCACCATCCAGGGGGCGAGATCGGAGCTATGGCTACACCTTC

clone size: many
V gene: TRBV28
D gene: TRBD1
J gene: TRBJ2-2
CDR3 protein: CASSSGTGDTGELFF
CDR3 DNA: TGTGCCAGCAGTTCCGGGACAGGGGACACCGGGGAGCTGTTTTTT

clone size: many
V gene: TRBV5-1
D gene: NA
J gene: TRBJ2-3
CDR3 protein: CASSLEGRSDTQYF
CDR3 DNA: TGCGCCAGCAGCTTAGAGGGCAGGAGTGATACGCAGTATTTT

clone size: many
V gene: TRBV27
D gene: TRBD1
J gene: TRBJ2-3
CDR3 protein: CASSRDRSTDTQYF
CDR3 DNA: TGTGCCAGCAGCCGGGACAGATCGACAGATACGCAGTATTTT

clone size: NA
V gene: TRBV27
D gene: NA
J gene: TRBJ1-6
CDR3 protein: CASSLVLGRGSPLHF
CDR3 DNA: TGTGCCAGCAGTTTAGTCCTTGGGAGAGGTTCACCCCTCCACTTT

clone size: many
V gene: TRBV19
D gene: TRBD1
J gene: TRBJ1-1
CDR3 protein: CASISTGGDTEAFF
CDR3 DNA: TGTGCCAGTATATCGACAGGGGGGGACACTGAAGCTTTCTTT